These T cell receptor beta chains were read from a single sample in a study of shared clonotypes between healthy human individuals. Libraries were prepared by immunoSEQ multiplex PCR; TCRdb keeps only in-frame clonotypes and omits some of them. The sample has some 500,000 clones, roughly 78% seen once. The sequenced sample consisted of PBMCs. The receptor set was obtained from a woman in her thirties or forties in good health. Some clones in this sample may be carry-over from other donors' samples. The CDR3 runs from the conserved cysteine through the conserved F or W. The order of the fields is V gene, clone size, D gene, J gene, CDR3 DNA, CDR3 protein. A D gene is named only where the DNA matches it firmly. A row's size may be missing; if present it is once, few, many or a size class.

TRBV19	.	TRBD2	TRBJ2-2	TGTGCCAGTGCCGGGACTAGCGTCGTCCGGGAGCTGTTTTTT	CASAGTSVVRELFF
TRBV7-7	.	.	TRBJ2-1	TGTGCCAGCAGCTTATCGGGGTACAATGAGCAGTTCTTC	CASSLSGYNEQFF
TRBV7-6	.	TRBD1	TRBJ2-1	TGTGCCAGCAGCCCCCGGACAGGCGATGAGCAGTTCTTC	CASSPRTGDEQFF
TRBV10-3	.	TRBD1	TRBJ1-1	TGTGCCATCAGGGGGACAGGGCGAGACACTGAAGCTTTCTTT	CAIRGTGRDTEAFF
TRBV6-6	once	.	TRBJ2-7	TGTGCCAGCGTTCGTGGCCATTCCTACGAGCAGTACTTC	CASVRGHSYEQYF
TRBV29-1	.	.	TRBJ2-7	TGCAGCGTTGCGTGGTCGTCCTCCTACGAGCAGTACTTC	CSVAWSSSYEQYF
TRBV28	.	.	TRBJ1-5	TGTGCCAGCAGTTTATCGGGTAGCAATCAGCCCCAGCATTTT	CASSLSGSNQPQHF
TRBV11-2	.	.	TRBJ2-7	TGTGCCAGCAGCTTATTTAGCTCCTACGAGCAGTACTTC	CASSLFSSYEQYF
TRBV5-1	.	.	TRBJ2-5	TGCGCCAGCAGCTTAGTGGGAGTGGAGACCCAGTACTTC	CASSLVGVETQYF
TRBV15	.	.	TRBJ1-3	TGTGCCACCACCCTGGGGGTTTCTGGAAACACCATATATTTT	CATTLGVSGNTIYF
TRBV4-1	few	.	TRBJ2-1	TGCGCCAGCAGCCTAACGCTAGGGGTTTTAGCGTGGCAGTTCTTC	CASSLTLGVLAWQFF
TRBV12-2	.	.	TRBJ1-5	TGTGCAAGTCGCTTAGGGACAGGCACCCATCAGCCCCAGCATTTT	CASRLGTGTHQPQHF
TRBV2	.	.	TRBJ2-7	TGTGCCAGCAGTGGTCAGAGGGTGCAGTACTTC	CASSGQRVQYF
TRBV21-1	few	.	TRBJ2-7	TGTGCCAGCAGCAAAGCCGAGGGACAGTCCAACTCCTACGAGCAGTACTTC	CASSKAEGQSNSYEQYF
TRBV27	.	TRBD1	TRBJ2-1	TGTGCCAGCAGTATCCGACAGGGGTTCTACAATGAGCAGTTCTTC	CASSIRQGFYNEQFF